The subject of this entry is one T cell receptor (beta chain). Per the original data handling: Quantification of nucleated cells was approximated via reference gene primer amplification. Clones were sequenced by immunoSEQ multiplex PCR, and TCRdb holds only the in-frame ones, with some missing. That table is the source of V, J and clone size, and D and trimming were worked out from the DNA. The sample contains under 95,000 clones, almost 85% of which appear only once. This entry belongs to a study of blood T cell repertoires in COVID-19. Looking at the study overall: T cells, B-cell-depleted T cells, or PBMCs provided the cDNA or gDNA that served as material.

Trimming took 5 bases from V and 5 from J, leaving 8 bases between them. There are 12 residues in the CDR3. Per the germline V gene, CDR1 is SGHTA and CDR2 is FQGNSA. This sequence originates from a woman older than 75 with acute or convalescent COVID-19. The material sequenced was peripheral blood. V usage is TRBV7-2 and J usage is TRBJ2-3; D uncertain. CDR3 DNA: TGTGCCAGCAGCCCCCCTAAAGATACGCAGTATTTT. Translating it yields CASSPPKDTQYF.